The 12 T cell receptor beta chains presented below share a single source sample, sequenced in a study of T cells in narcolepsy. TCRdb's table, derived via immunoSEQ multiplex PCR, lists solely in-frame clones and lacks some. The profile shows tens of thousands of clones, around 88% of them singletons. Sequencing was performed on CD45RA- memory CD4+ T cells from PBMCs. The receptors were gathered from a human donor with narcolepsy.

The chain combines TRBV9 with TRBJ2-3; D not resolved. V lost 1 base and J lost 6, with 9 bases in between. The CDR3 runs to 13 residues. Germline CDR1 is SGDLS and CDR2 is YYNGEE. In nucleotides, the CDR3 is TGTGCCAGCAGCGTATCGAGCGTCGATACGCAGTATTTT. Amino acid sequence: CASSVSSVDTQYF.

The CDR3 here is CATERGPGRMGSGANVLTF. CDR3 nucleotides: TGTGCCACCGAGAGGGGGCCAGGGCGGATGGGTTCTGGGGCCAACGTCCTGACTTTC. The chain links TRBV28 to TRBJ2-6; TRBD1 matches 7 bases. Looked up from germline, CDR1 is MDHEN and CDR2 is SYDVKM. V dropped 10 bases and J dropped 1; count of bases not matched to a gene: 19. The CDR3 runs 19 residues.

The chain has TRBV10-1 and TRBJ1-5; possible D gene TRBD1, 5 bases. Germline values: CDR1 WNHNN, CDR2 SYGVQD (reference sequence). The CDR3 runs 14 residues. Deletions cut 4 bases from V and 6 bases from J, with 13 bases between. For the CDR3, the DNA is TGCGCCAGCAGTGGGGACGCTCACCGTCAGCCCCAGCATTTT. Amino acid sequence: CASSGDAHRQPQHF.

The rearrangement joins TRBV18 to TRBJ1-1, with a tentative D call TRBD1 (5 bases). This CDR3 has 16 residues. Germline V gives CDR1 KGHSH, CDR2 LQKENI. Trimming cost V 6 bases and J 1 base, with 18 bases left between them. CDR3 in DNA: TGTGCCAGCTCGCGGGCGGGGGGTCTCTCGAACACTGAAGCTTTCTTT. It codes for CASSRAGGLSNTEAFF.

V gene TRBV7-8 combines with J gene TRBJ2-1; D might be TRBD1 or TRBD2, each matching 6 bases. CDR1 and CDR2 from the germline V gene are SGHVS and FQNEAQ. The length of the CDR3 is 13 residues. The ends were cut back, 5 bases at V and 7 bases at J, with 12 bases in the middle. DNA of the CDR3: TGTGCCAGCAGCCTAGGGGGGCCAAATGAGCAGTTCTTC. This translates into CASSLGGPNEQFF.

DNA of the CDR3: TGCGCCAGCAGCCTTCGGGGGACTAGCGGACTGACACCGAGCTCCTACAATGAGCAGTTCTTC. This codes for CASSLRGTSGLTPSSYNEQFF. This chain links TRBV4-1 with TRBJ2-1; 11 positions agree with TRBD2. The CDR3 totals 21 residues. V lost 4 bases to trimming and J lost 0 bases; unmatched junction nucleotides: 17. Germline lookup yields CDR1 MGHRA and CDR2 YSYEKL.

The chain is built from TRBV6-5 and TRBJ2-1; D is perhaps TRBD1 or TRBD2 (5 bases each). Germline CDR1 and CDR2: MNHEY and SVGAGI. V lost 6 bases to trimming and J lost 7 bases, with 19 bases between them. CDR3 length: 15 residues. The CDR3 loop reads CASSLAGALGNEQFF. The CDR3, as DNA: TGTGCCAGCAGCCTGGCCGGGGCGCTTGGAAATGAGCAGTTCTTC.

This chain uses TRBV2 with TRBJ1-3, with D maybe TRBD1 (6 bases). CDR3 size: 19 residues. Germline lookup yields CDR1 SNHLY and CDR2 FYNNEI. V was trimmed by 0 bases and J by 1 base, leaving 19 bases between them. The CDR3 region is CASSEAGTYRDKSGNTIYF. The CDR3 DNA reads as TGTGCCAGCAGTGAAGCGGGCACGTACCGGGACAAATCTGGAAACACCATATATTTT.

The chain uses TRBV19 and TRBJ1-2, with a tentative D call TRBD1 (5 bases). Germline CDR1 LNHDA, CDR2 SQIVND (reference sequence). The V gene lost 8 bases and the J gene lost 0 bases, with 10 bases spanning the gap. The CDR3 has 13 amino acids. The CDR3: CASRRAANYGYTF. CDR3 DNA sequence: TGTGCCAGTCGCAGGGCGGCTAACTATGGCTACACCTTC.

J is TRBJ1-2 and V is TRBV28; TRBD1 agrees at 12 bases. The CDR3 spans 15 residues. Germline lookup yields CDR1 MDHEN and CDR2 SYDVKM. Trimming removed 6 bases from V and 6 bases from J; junction bases left unmatched: 8. This CDR3 is CASRLPGTGGHGYTF. CDR3 in DNA: TGTGCCAGCAGGCTACCGGGGACAGGGGGCCATGGCTACACCTTC.

CDR3 bases: TGTGCCATCAGCGTTCAGGGTATTGATTTCTACGAGCAGTACTTC. Its translation: CAISVQGIDFYEQYF. The chain is built from TRBV10-3 and TRBJ2-7, with a weak D call TRBD1 (5 bases). The CDR3 runs 15 residues. Germline V gives CDR1 ENHRY, CDR2 SYGVKD. V dropped 6 bases and J dropped 3 bases, with 18 bases sitting between them.

This clone was recorded only once. The rearrangement joins TRBV27 to TRBJ2-1; D may correspond to TRBD1 or TRBD2 (6 bases each). V gave up 3 bases and J gave up 2 bases, with 11 bases separating them. This CDR3 comprises 15 residues. Germline loops: CDR1 MNHEY, CDR2 SMNVEV (reference sequence). DNA of the CDR3: TGTGCCAGCAGTTTGAATAGGGGGGCCTACAATGAGCAGTTCTTC. It specifies CASSLNRGAYNEQFF.